The clone carrying this T cell receptor (beta chain) was recorded a few times. In the authors' workflow: For nucleated cells, counts were estimated from reference gene primer amplification. Profiled with immunoSEQ multiplex PCR; TCRdb holds only in-frame clones, not every one. V and J calls and clone size are copied from that table; D and trimming were computed from the DNA. Seen here are tens of thousands of clones, 85% to 90% observed once, and the top ten hold about 2.5%. This entry is derived from a study of blood T cell repertoires in COVID-19. Trimming left V 4 bases short and J 2 bases short, with 15 bases between. The CDR3 has 17 amino acids. In germline, CDR1 is SEHNR, CDR2 FQNEAQ (reference sequence).

Sequenced sample: peripheral blood. V gene TRBV7-9 combines with J gene TRBJ2-6, with a possible D match to TRBD1 (7 bases). The sequence came from a human donor in a cohort sampled during active COVID-19. CDR3 loop: CASSSRQGLAGANVLTF. The CDR3 nucleotides read TGTGCCAGCAGCTCGCGACAGGGACTGGCTGGGGCCAACGTCCTGACTTTC.